This T cell receptor beta chain was profiled in a study of T cell responses to AZD1222 COVID-19 vaccine (dated by TCRdb to the early 2020s). About the full investigation: AZD1222 recipients with second doses at about 4 weeks or about 12 weeks were pooled, because spike-specific TCR depth and breadth did not differ between schedules. A total of approximately 240 trial participants underwent TCR sequencing, of whom 207 received two doses of AZD1222 and about 26 received two doses of the MenACWY control vaccine. Trial participants were enrolled into age subgroups of 18-55, 56-69 and 70-plus years, which contained 148, 28 and 57 TCR-sequenced participants, respectively.

The time point label for this specimen denotes: baseline before first vaccination. Samples from vaccinated people were obtained from the UK trials COV001 and COV002, which included a single-blind randomized controlled phase 2/3 trial of AZD1222 (ChAdOx1 nCoV-19) in healthy adults. For TCRbeta chain sequencing, PBMC samples were collected from trial participants at day 0 and at day 28 after the second dose. Turning to this clone: No cognate antigen has been identified for it. The input lacks base qualities; no much larger clone sits a single base away.

The CDR3 regions of human TCRbeta chains were subjected to immunosequencing. The study's processing was this. Repertoire TCRs were matched against a reference library of SARS-CoV-2-specific TCRs generated with the MIRA antigen-specificity platform. Breadth was defined as the fraction of unique TCRs that were SARS-CoV-2-associated, and depth was defined as the fraction of total T cells that were SARS-CoV-2-associated. Using the MIRA data, each spike-specific TCR was mapped to the spike region that the TCR reacts to and placed in a CD4 or CD8 class. Log10-transformed breadth and depth values were compared by one-way ANOVA with Sidak's multiple comparisons tests. TCRdb took this table from immuneACCESS and kept in-frame rearrangements with V and J called. Such tables lack part of the clones; where checked against another copy, unresolved V genes explain under half of the gap, and the rest is unexplained. V, J and clone size are taken as reported in that table, and D and trimming were inferred from the DNA itself. The sample table holds around 80,000 clones, of which 86% were seen once. More than 8.5% of the sample is in the top ten clones.

At the junction V is shortened by 2 bases and J by 4 bases, with 6 bases in between. For CDR1 and CDR2, the germline V gene (reference sequence) lists DFQATT and SNEGSKA. Measured from the cysteine to the phenylalanine, the CDR3 is 11 residues long. Left in the record is the CDR3 DNA by itself, 33 bases read in frame from the first base. The research as a whole found: A significant rise in spike-specific TCR breadth and depth was observed after two AZD1222 doses relative to day 0 and relative to MenACWY recipients. Nearly half of unique spike-specific TCRs reportedly recognized epitopes outside regions mutated in the B.1.351 and B.1.1.7 variants. Conclusions about previously exposed vaccinees were limited because only five to seven AZD1222 recipients were SARS-CoV-2 seropositive at baseline. No day 14 peak-response samples were available, so repertoires were characterized only after the peak T cell response. Participants were mostly white British, with more females than males. The authors suggested clonal diversity may have been underestimated. In the small 56-69-year group, the increase in depth fell short of significance, most likely because of low power. The vaccine-associated CD4 TCRs covered the entire spike protein, and the dominant responses fell in regions 160-218 and 743-854.

The receptor's source is an adult in good health. The chain couples TRBV20-1 to TRBJ2-7; the D gene is perhaps TRBD2, on 5 matching bases. The source was peripheral blood, collected on day 0 of AZD1222 vaccination. The DNA is as follows: TGCAGTGCTAGACCGGGGTACGAGCAGTACTTC. Translated, it gives CSARPGYEQYF.